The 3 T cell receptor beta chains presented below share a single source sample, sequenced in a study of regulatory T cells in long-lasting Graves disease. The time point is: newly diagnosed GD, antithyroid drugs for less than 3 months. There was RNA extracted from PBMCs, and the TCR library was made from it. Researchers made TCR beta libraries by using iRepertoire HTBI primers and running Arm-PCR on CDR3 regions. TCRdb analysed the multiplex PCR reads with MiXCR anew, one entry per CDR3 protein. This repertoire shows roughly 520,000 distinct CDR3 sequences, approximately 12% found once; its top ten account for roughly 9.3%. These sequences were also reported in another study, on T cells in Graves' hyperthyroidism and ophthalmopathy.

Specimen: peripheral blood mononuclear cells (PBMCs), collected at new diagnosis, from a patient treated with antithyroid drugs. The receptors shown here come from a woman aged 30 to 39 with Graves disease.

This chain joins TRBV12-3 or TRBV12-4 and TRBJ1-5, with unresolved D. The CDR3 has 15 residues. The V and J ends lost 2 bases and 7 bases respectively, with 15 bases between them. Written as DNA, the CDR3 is TGTGCCAGCAGTTTATTCGGTAGTGGGATACAGCCCCAGCATTTT. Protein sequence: CASSLFGSGIQPQHF.

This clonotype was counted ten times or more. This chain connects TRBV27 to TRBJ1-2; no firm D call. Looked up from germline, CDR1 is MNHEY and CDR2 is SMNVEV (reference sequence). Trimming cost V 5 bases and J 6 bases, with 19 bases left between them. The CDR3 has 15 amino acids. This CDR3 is CASSPLLWQENGYTF. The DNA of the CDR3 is TGTGCCAGCAGTCCCCTTCTTTGGCAGGAGAATGGCTACACCTTC.

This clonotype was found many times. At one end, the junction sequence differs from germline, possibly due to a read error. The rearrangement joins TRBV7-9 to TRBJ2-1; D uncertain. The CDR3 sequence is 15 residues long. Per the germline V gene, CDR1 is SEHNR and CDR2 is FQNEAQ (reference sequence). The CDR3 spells CASSLDPLLINEQFF. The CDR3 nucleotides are TGTGCCAGCAGCTTAGACCCACTATTAATAAATGAGCAATTCTTC. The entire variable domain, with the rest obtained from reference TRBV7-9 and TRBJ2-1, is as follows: DTGVSQNPRHKITKRGQNVTFRCDPISEHNRLYWYRQTLGQGPEFLTYFQNEAQLEKSRLLSDRFSAERPKGSFSTLEIQRTEQGDSAMYLCASSLDPLLINEQFFGPGTRLTVL.